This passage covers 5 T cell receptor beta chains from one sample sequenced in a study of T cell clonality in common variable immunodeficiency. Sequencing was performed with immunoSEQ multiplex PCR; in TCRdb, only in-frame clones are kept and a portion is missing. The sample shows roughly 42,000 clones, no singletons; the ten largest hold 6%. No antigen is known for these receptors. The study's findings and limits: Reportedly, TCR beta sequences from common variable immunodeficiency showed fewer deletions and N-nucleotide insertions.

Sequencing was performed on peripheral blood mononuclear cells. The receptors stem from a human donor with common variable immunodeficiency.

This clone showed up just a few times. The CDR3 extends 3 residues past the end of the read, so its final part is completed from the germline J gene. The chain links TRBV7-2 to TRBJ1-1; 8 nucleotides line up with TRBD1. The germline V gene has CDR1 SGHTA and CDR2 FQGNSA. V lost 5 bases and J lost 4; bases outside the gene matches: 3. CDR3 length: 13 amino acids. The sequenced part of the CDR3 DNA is TGTGCCAGCAGCGAAACAGGGGGCACTGAA. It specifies CASSETGGTE. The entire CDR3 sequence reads CASSETGGTEAFF.

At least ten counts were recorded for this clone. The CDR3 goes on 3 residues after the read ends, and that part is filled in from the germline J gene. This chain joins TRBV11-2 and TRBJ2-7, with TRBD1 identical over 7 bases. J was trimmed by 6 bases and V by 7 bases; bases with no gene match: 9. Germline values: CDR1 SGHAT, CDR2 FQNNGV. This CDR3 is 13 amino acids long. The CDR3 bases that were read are TGTGCCAGCATCACGACAGGGTCCGGCGAG. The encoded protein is CASITTGSGE. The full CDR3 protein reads CASITTGSGEQYF.

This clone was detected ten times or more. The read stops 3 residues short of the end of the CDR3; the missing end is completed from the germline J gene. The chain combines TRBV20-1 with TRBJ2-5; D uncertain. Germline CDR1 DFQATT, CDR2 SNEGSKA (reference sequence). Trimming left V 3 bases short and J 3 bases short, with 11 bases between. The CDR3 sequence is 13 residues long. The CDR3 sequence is CSARAGTEETQYF. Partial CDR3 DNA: TGCAGTGCTAGGGCAGGTACGGAAGAGACC.

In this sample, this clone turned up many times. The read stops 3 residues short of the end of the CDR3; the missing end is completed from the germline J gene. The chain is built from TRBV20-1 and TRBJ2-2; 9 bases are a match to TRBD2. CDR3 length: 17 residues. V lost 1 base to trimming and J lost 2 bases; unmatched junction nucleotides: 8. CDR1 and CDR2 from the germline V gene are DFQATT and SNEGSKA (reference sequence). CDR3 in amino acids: CSARAAAGGVNTGELFF. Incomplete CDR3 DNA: TGCAGTGCTAGAGCTGCTGCGGGGGGGGTAAACACCGGGGAG.

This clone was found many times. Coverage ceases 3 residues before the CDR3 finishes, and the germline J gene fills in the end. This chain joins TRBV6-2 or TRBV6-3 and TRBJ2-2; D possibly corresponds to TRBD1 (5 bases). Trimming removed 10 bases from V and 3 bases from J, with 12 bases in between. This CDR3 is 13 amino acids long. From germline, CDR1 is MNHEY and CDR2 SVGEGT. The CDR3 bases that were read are TGTGCCACCACCGCAGGGTACACCGGGGAG. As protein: CATTAGYTGE. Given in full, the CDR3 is CATTAGYTGELFF.